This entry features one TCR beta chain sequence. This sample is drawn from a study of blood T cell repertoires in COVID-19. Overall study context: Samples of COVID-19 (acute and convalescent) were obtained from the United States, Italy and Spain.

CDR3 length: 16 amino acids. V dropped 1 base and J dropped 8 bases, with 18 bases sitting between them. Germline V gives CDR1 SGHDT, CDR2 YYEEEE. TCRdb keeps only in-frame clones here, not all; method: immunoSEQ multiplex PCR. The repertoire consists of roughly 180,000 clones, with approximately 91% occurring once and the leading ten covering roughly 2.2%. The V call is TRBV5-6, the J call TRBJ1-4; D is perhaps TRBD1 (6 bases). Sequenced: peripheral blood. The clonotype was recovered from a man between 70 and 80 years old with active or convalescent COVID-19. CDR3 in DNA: TGTGCCAGCAGCTTGAGTATCGGGGGGCTTTGGGAAAAACTGTTTTTT. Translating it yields CASSLSIGGLWEKLFF. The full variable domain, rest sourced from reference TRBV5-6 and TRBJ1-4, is DAGVTQSPTHLIKTRGQQVTLRCSPKSGHDTVSWYQQALGQGPQFIFQYYEEEERQRGNFPDRFSGHQFPNYSSELNVNALLLGDSALYLCASSLSIGGLWEKLFFGSGTQLSVL.